Listed here are 26 T cell receptor beta chains from one sample, sequenced in a study of blood T cell repertoires in COVID-19. Assay used: immunoSEQ multiplex PCR; TCRdb lists only in-frame clones, some missing. The profile shows about 250,000 clones, approximately 90% of them singletons. The sequencing input was PBMCs or T cells enriched from blood (not recorded which). These TCRs come from a man aged 40-49 years who had recovered from COVID-19.

V gene TRBV6-1 combines with J gene TRBJ2-5; D may be TRBD2 (5 bases). Deletions cut 1 base from V and 5 bases from J, with 11 bases between. CDR3 length: 14 residues. Per the germline V gene, CDR1 is MNHNS and CDR2 is SASEGT. The CDR3 protein is CASSEGGGWETQYF. The DNA of the CDR3 is TGTGCCAGCAGTGAAGGAGGCGGGTGGGAGACCCAGTACTTC.

The chain carries TRBV7-3 and TRBJ2-5; tentative D call: TRBD1 (6 bases). Trimming pared 5 bases from V and 1 base from J, leaving 8 bases between. CDR3 length: 13 residues. Germline CDR1 and CDR2: SGHTA and FQGTGA. CDR3 amino acids: CASSRQVQETQYF. In DNA form, the CDR3 reads TGTGCCAGCAGCCGACAGGTCCAAGAGACCCAGTACTTC. The variable domain in full, with the rest retrieved from reference TRBV7-3 and TRBJ2-5, is GAGVSQTPSNKVTEKGKYVELRCDPISGHTALYWYRQSLGQGPEFLIYFQGTGAADDSGLPNDRFFAVRPEGSVSTLKIQRTERGDSAVYLCASSRQVQETQYFGPGTRLLVL.

The V gene is TRBV11-2, the J gene TRBJ1-5, with a weak D call TRBD1 (5 bases). V was clipped by 5 bases and J by 6 bases, with 17 bases between them. Germline lookup yields CDR1 SGHAT and CDR2 FQNNGV. The CDR3 is 15 residues long. CDR3 sequence (DNA): TGTGCCAGCAGCCTCGACCAGGGTCGGGTTCAGCCCCAGCATTTT. Translating it yields CASSLDQGRVQPQHF.

The genes are TRBV28 and TRBJ2-1; TRBD2 matches 9 bases. Germline values: CDR1 MDHEN, CDR2 SYDVKM. J was trimmed by 9 bases and V by 5 bases; bases with no gene match: 11. This CDR3 contains 15 residues. CDR3 DNA: TGTGCCAGCAGTGCGCATCCGATGCGGGGGGGTGAGCAGTTCTTC. It is translated as CASSAHPMRGGEQFF.

This clone occurred once. The rearrangement links TRBV15 to TRBJ2-5; 7 bases map to TRBD2. This CDR3 contains 15 residues. CDR1 is LNHNV, CDR2 YYDKDF, per germline (reference sequence). With V trimmed by 5 bases and J by 5 bases, 11 bases remained unmatched. Written as DNA, the CDR3 is TGTGCCACCAGCCGTCCGGGAGGACTCATGGAGACCCAGTACTTC. It specifies CATSRPGGLMETQYF.

The chain is built from TRBV19 and TRBJ2-1; 9 nucleotides agree with TRBD2. Germline-derived CDR1 and CDR2 are LNHDA and SQIVND (reference sequence). Losses at the gene ends were 0 bases for V and 6 bases for J; bases not matched to a gene: 12. The CDR3 contains 18 residues. CDR3 nucleotide sequence: TGTGCCAGTAGTATAGATCGGGGCGGGGGGGCCCGAGGCAATGAGCAGTTCTTC. Translated, it gives CASSIDRGGGARGNEQFF.

This clone occurred a few times. J is TRBJ2-1 and V is TRBV6-2 or TRBV6-3, with 8 bases that match TRBD1. Germline V gene data show CDR1 as MNHEY and CDR2 as SVGEGT. The length of the CDR3 is 13 residues. V was pared by 5 bases and J by 8 bases, with 5 bases of the junction left unmatched. The CDR3 DNA follows: TGTGCCAGCAGTGGACAGGGTAGACATGAGCAGTTCTTC. This codes for CASSGQGRHEQFF.

The J gene is TRBJ1-4, the V gene TRBV19, with no clear D. Between the trimmed V and J ends, which lost 7 bases and 8 bases, there was a span of 17 bases. CDR1 is LNHDA, CDR2 SQIVND, per germline (reference sequence). This CDR3 comprises 14 residues. The CDR3 DNA reads TGTGCCAGTAAGGTAGGACTACCGGAGGAAAAACTGTTTTTT. Its protein product is CASKVGLPEEKLFF.

This chain uses TRBV6-5 with TRBJ1-2, with 9 bases identical to TRBD1. V dropped 6 bases and J dropped 1; count of bases not matched to a gene: 6. The germline gives CDR1 MNHEY, CDR2 SVGAGI. The CDR3 has 15 amino acids. CDR3 in amino acids: CASRDNRGLNYGYTF. DNA of the CDR3: TGTGCCAGCAGGGACAACAGGGGGCTTAACTATGGCTACACCTTC.

V gene TRBV28 combines with J gene TRBJ1-6; TRBD1 is a possible D gene (6 bases). Between the trimmed V and J ends, which lost 4 bases and 10 bases, there was a span of 23 bases. The CDR3 is 17 residues long. Germline V CDR1 and CDR2: MDHEN, SYDVKM. The CDR3: CASSSARGALLRSPLHF. DNA of the CDR3: TGTGCCAGCAGTTCCGCGCGGGGGGCCCTACTGAGGTCACCCCTCCACTTT. The full variable domain, completed using reference TRBV28 and TRBJ1-6, is DVKVTQSSRYLVKRTGEKVFLECVQDMDHENMFWYRQDPGLGLRLIYFSYDVKMKEKGDIPEGYSVSREKKERFSLILESASTNQTSMYLCASSSARGALLRSPLHFGNGTRLTVT.

V gene TRBV7-9 combines with J gene TRBJ1-2; 7 bases fit TRBD1. V shed 5 bases and J 0 bases; nucleotides not matched to a gene: 6. Germline CDR1 reads SEHNR; CDR2 reads FQNEAQ (reference sequence). This CDR3 has 15 residues. CDR3 DNA: TGTGCCAGCAGCCCGACAGGGTGGGCTAACTATGGCTACACCTTC. This translates into CASSPTGWANYGYTF.

The rearrangement joins TRBV10-3 to TRBJ2-7; weak D call: TRBD1 (6 bases). CDR3 size: 18 residues. Germline V gene lookup returns CDR1 ENHRY and CDR2 SYGVKD. V lost 3 bases to trimming and J lost 0 bases, with 21 bases between them. The CDR3 region is CAISDPGAGAGASYEQYF. The CDR3 DNA sequence: TGTGCCATCAGTGACCCTGGGGCAGGGGCAGGGGCCTCCTACGAGCAGTACTTC.

The rearrangement links TRBV30 to TRBJ1-2, with D maybe TRBD1 (5 bases). CDR1 and CDR2 (germline): GTSNPN, SVGIG (reference sequence). The CDR3 runs to 11 residues. V lost 4 bases and J 8 bases, leaving 11 bases between the germline ends. CDR3 nucleotide sequence: TGTGCCTGGACGCAGGGAAGGGGCTACACCTTC. It codes for CAWTQGRGYTF.

This chain connects TRBV3-1 (or the pseudogene TRBV3-2) to TRBJ1-2, with 7 bases aligning to TRBD1. Germline values: CDR1 LGHDT, CDR2 YNNKEL (reference sequence). There are 15 residues in the CDR3. V lost 4 bases to trimming and J lost 6 bases; unmatched junction nucleotides: 11. Here the CDR3 reads CASSPWDSPGDGYTF. CDR3 nucleotides: TGTGCCAGCAGCCCGTGGGACAGCCCCGGGGATGGCTACACCTTC.

The CDR3 is CASLSVRGTYGYTF. CDR3 nucleotides: TGTGCCAGTTTGTCGGTTCGGGGGACCTATGGCTACACCTTC. The chain has TRBV19 and TRBJ1-2, with a weak D call TRBD1 (5 bases). The germline V gene encodes CDR1 LNHDA and CDR2 SQIVND (reference sequence). The CDR3 loop spans 14 amino acids. The V end lost 8 bases, the J end lost 4 bases, and 17 bases lay between the germline ends.

CDR3 DNA: TGTGCCAGTGGACAGGCAGAACAAGAGACCCAGTACTTC. Translated, it gives CASGQAEQETQYF. The V call is TRBV7-9, the J call TRBJ2-5; 7 bases are a match to TRBD1. CDR1 is SEHNR, CDR2 FQNEAQ, per germline (reference sequence). V lost 9 bases, J lost 2 bases, and 6 bases stayed unmatched. CDR3 length: 13 residues. Drawing the rest from reference TRBV7-9 and TRBJ2-5, the complete variable domain is DTGVSQNPRHKITKRGQNVTFRCDPISEHNRLYWYRQTLGQGPEFLTYFQNEAQLEKSRLLSDRFSAERPKGSFSTLEIQRTEQGDSAMYLCASGQAEQETQYFGPGTRLLVL.

This chain links TRBV6-5 with TRBJ1-6; TRBD1 is a possible D gene (6 bases). V was pared by 3 bases and J by 5 bases, with 11 bases between. There are 15 residues in the CDR3. In germline, CDR1 is MNHEY, CDR2 SVGAGI. The CDR3 loop is CASSYDGQNNSPLHF. The CDR3 DNA sequence: TGTGCCAGCAGTTATGATGGACAGAATAATTCACCCCTCCACTTT.

DNA of the CDR3: TGCGCCAGCAGCTTGGGAGGGGGCGCGATCTATAATTCACCCCTCCACTTT. This codes for CASSLGGGAIYNSPLHF. V is TRBV5-1 and J is TRBJ1-6; 7 bases agree with TRBD1. Germline CDR1 and CDR2: SGHRS and YFSETQ. The CDR3 totals 17 residues. The V and J ends lost 0 bases and 3 bases, in that order; junction bases with no gene match: 6.

This sequence joins TRBV30 and TRBJ1-1; D call uncertain. The ends were cut back, 1 base at V and 1 base at J, with 10 bases in the middle. Per the germline V gene, CDR1 is GTSNPN and CDR2 is SVGIG (reference sequence). The CDR3 totals 14 residues. The chain's CDR3 is CAWSGRDWNTEAFF. The CDR3, as DNA: TGTGCCTGGAGTGGGCGGGATTGGAACACTGAAGCTTTCTTT.

The rearrangement joins TRBV7-9 to TRBJ2-1; 8 bases are a match to TRBD2. Germline CDR1 reads SEHNR; CDR2 reads FQNEAQ (reference sequence). The CDR3 is made up of 15 amino acids. Germline trimming cut 3 bases from V and 0 bases from J; bases unmatched to any gene: 1. CDR3: CASSFLAGSYNEQFF. CDR3 DNA sequence: TGTGCCAGCAGCTTCCTAGCGGGCTCCTACAATGAGCAGTTCTTC.

The chain has TRBV28 and TRBJ2-1; the match to TRBD2 covers 8 bases. Trimming took 6 bases from V and 7 from J; bases not matched to a gene: 11. This CDR3 comprises 15 residues. CDR1 MDHEN and CDR2 SYDVKM come from the germline V gene. CDR3 protein: CASRPEEREINEQFF. The CDR3 nucleotides read TGTGCCAGCAGGCCCGAGGAGCGGGAGATAAATGAGCAGTTCTTC.

The CDR3 loop reads CASSLVGRFDTQYF. The CDR3 coding sequence is TGTGCCAGCAGTTTAGTCGGCAGGTTCGATACGCAGTATTTT. The chain uses TRBV27 and TRBJ2-3, with unresolved D. V was clipped by 2 bases and J by 6 bases, with 12 bases between them. The CDR3 is made up of 14 amino acids. CDR1 and CDR2 (germline): MNHEY, SMNVEV (reference sequence).

CDR3 sequence: CASSQGGASGGNNEQFF. CDR3 bases: TGTGCCAGCAGCCAAGGCGGGGCTAGCGGGGGGAACAATGAGCAGTTCTTC. This chain uses TRBV3-1 (or the pseudogene TRBV3-2) with TRBJ2-1; TRBD2 matches 11 bases. Germline CDR1 and CDR2: LGHDT and YNNKEL (reference sequence). The CDR3 has 17 residues. Trimming cost V 1 base and J 5 bases; bases outside gene matches: 7.

The V call is TRBV2, the J call TRBJ1-1; 8 bases agree with TRBD1. The CDR3 covers 13 residues. The V and J ends lost 5 bases and 6 bases, in that order; junction bases with no gene match: 5. From germline, CDR1 is SNHLY and CDR2 FYNNEI. CDR3 in amino acids: CASSYDRGPEAFF. The CDR3 nucleotides are TGTGCCAGCAGTTACGACAGGGGCCCTGAAGCTTTCTTT.

V is TRBV19 and J is TRBJ2-1; D call uncertain. V lost 3 bases to trimming and J lost 4 bases, with 7 bases between them. The CDR3 runs 13 residues. Germline V gene lookup returns CDR1 LNHDA and CDR2 SQIVND (reference sequence). The CDR3 protein is CASSIVQYNEQFF. CDR3 coding DNA: TGTGCCAGTAGTATCGTCCAGTACAATGAGCAGTTCTTC.

This chain joins TRBV9 and TRBJ1-2, with TRBD1 matching over 7 bases. CDR3 size: 16 residues. Germline loops: CDR1 SGDLS, CDR2 YYNGEE. V gave up 0 bases and J gave up 0 bases; unmatched junction bases: 5. The CDR3 region is CASSVDGTVANYGYTF. CDR3 nucleotides: TGTGCCAGCAGCGTAGACGGGACAGTAGCTAACTATGGCTACACCTTC.